Presented here are 12 T cell receptor beta chains from one specimen sequenced in a study of blood T cell repertoires in COVID-19. The data were produced by immunoSEQ multiplex PCR, yet TCRdb's version contains in-frame clones alone and is incomplete. The sample includes about 140,000 clones, roughly four fifths of them seen just once. The source material was peripheral blood. These receptors were collected from an older woman with acute or convalescent COVID-19.

This rearrangement joins TRBV27 to TRBJ2-5; the D is unclear. Trimming removed 6 bases from V and 3 bases from J, with 20 bases in between. Germline CDR1 is MNHEY and CDR2 is SMNVEV (reference sequence). The length of the CDR3 is 16 residues. The CDR3 DNA follows: TGTGCCAGCAGCCCCGATCCGCGTATGGAGAAAGAGACCCAGTACTTC. It specifies CASSPDPRMEKETQYF.

The chain couples TRBV27 to TRBJ1-5; the match to TRBD1 covers 8 bases. The germline CDR1 and CDR2 sequences are MNHEY and SMNVEV (reference sequence). The length of the CDR3 is 13 residues. J lost 5 bases, V lost 6 bases, and 3 bases had no gene match. As DNA, the CDR3 is TGTGCCAGCAGGCGGACAGGGCATCAGCCCCAGCATTTT. Residues: CASRRTGHQPQHF.

The rearrangement joins TRBV30 to TRBJ1-5; TRBD1 matches 8 bases. This CDR3 has 13 residues. Germline loops: CDR1 GTSNPN, CDR2 SVGIG (reference sequence). The J segment lost 5 bases and the V segment lost 1 base, leaving 1 base of the junction unmatched. The CDR3 sequence is CAWSDRGYQPQHF. Written as DNA, the CDR3 is TGTGCCTGGAGTGACAGGGGGTATCAGCCCCAGCATTTT.

J is TRBJ1-2 and V is TRBV5-1; D call uncertain. The germline gives CDR1 SGHRS, CDR2 YFSETQ. This CDR3 spans 12 amino acids. Trimming left V 0 bases short and J 8 bases short, with 8 bases between. The CDR3 reads CASSLDVGGYTF. CDR3 in DNA: TGCGCCAGCAGCTTGGACGTGGGCGGCTACACCTTC. Drawing the rest from reference TRBV5-1 and TRBJ1-2, the complete variable domain is KAGVTQTPRYLIKTRGQQVTLSCSPISGHRSVSWYQQTPGQGLQFLFEYFSETQRNKGNFPGRFSGRQFSNSRSEMNVSTLELGDSALYLCASSLDVGGYTFGSGTRLTVV.

This chain's CDR3 is CASSPGVVNEQFF. The CDR3 DNA reads TGTGCCAGCAGCCCCGGGGTAGTTAATGAGCAGTTCTTC. The chain is built from TRBV11-2 and TRBJ2-1; maybe TRBD2 (5 bases). In germline, CDR1 is SGHAT, CDR2 FQNNGV. Trimming stripped 5 bases from V and 7 bases from J, with 12 bases between. The CDR3 is 13 amino acids.

The chain recombines TRBV5-1 with TRBJ1-1; 7 bases are shared with TRBD1. The V segment lost 2 bases and the J segment 0 bases; nucleotides outside the gene matches: 7. The CDR3 is 16 residues long. CDR1 is SGHRS, CDR2 YFSETQ, per germline. This CDR3 reads CASSLGTASMNTEAFF. The CDR3, as DNA: TGCGCCAGCAGCTTAGGGACAGCCTCCATGAACACTGAAGCTTTCTTT.

The J gene is TRBJ1-1, the V gene TRBV14; D may be TRBD1 (6 bases). CDR3 length equals 14 residues. Trimming stripped 0 bases from V and 10 bases from J, with 15 bases between. Germline V gene lookup returns CDR1 SGHDN and CDR2 FVKESK. The CDR3 loop reads CASSQDQTGAGAFF. The CDR3 DNA is TGTGCCAGCAGCCAAGATCAGACAGGAGCCGGAGCTTTCTTT.

This chain links TRBV30 with TRBJ1-6; 9 nucleotides line up with TRBD1. This CDR3 contains 14 residues. The J segment lost 6 bases and the V segment lost 3 bases, leaving 3 bases of the junction unmatched. Germline CDR1 reads GTSNPN; CDR2 reads SVGIG (reference sequence). In DNA, the CDR3 is TGTGCCTGGAGGGGACAGGGAGGTAATTCACCCCTCCACTTT. It yields the protein CAWRGQGGNSPLHF. Using reference TRBV30 and TRBJ1-6 for the parts outside the CDR3, the full variable domain is SQTIHQWPATLVQPVGSPLSLECTVEGTSNPNLYWYRQAAGRGLQLLFYSVGIGQISSEVPQNLSASRPQDRQFILSSKKLLLSDSGFYLCAWRGQGGNSPLHFGNGTRLTVT.

This clone has a single count. The rearrangement joins TRBV18 to TRBJ1-2; the match to TRBD1 covers 8 bases. Trimming cost V 1 base and J 8 bases; bases outside gene matches: 6. The germline V gene encodes CDR1 KGHSH and CDR2 LQKENI. CDR3 length: 14 residues. The CDR3 DNA follows: TGTGCCAGCTCACCACGGGCAGGGGGCGACGGCTACACCTTC. The encoded protein is CASSPRAGGDGYTF.

The chain uses TRBV30 and TRBJ2-1, with 10 bases fitting TRBD2. Germline CDR1 reads GTSNPN; CDR2 reads SVGIG (reference sequence). The CDR3 length is 13 residues. J lost 8 bases, V lost 3 bases, and 4 bases had no gene match. Written as DNA, the CDR3 is TGTGCCTGGAGCCGGACTAGCGGCCATGAGCAGTTCTTC. It specifies CAWSRTSGHEQFF.

The genes are TRBV7-2 and TRBJ2-5; D is possibly TRBD1 (6 bases). The length of the CDR3 is 15 residues. The ends were cut back, 6 bases at V and 1 base at J, with 15 bases in the middle. Germline V lookup: CDR1 SGHTA, CDR2 FQGNSA. This CDR3 is CASRRGDRPQETQYF. The CDR3 bases are TGTGCCAGCAGACGGGGCGACAGGCCCCAAGAGACCCAGTACTTC.

This rearrangement joins TRBV21-1 to TRBJ2-2; no DNA check was done on the table's D call, TRBD1. TRBV21-1 is a pseudogene. The CDR3 loop spans 18 amino acids. CDR3 nucleotides: TGTGCCAGCAGCCTCCGGGGACAGGGGCCATTTAACACCGGGGAGCTGTTTTTT. The encoded protein is CASSLRGQGPFNTGELFF.